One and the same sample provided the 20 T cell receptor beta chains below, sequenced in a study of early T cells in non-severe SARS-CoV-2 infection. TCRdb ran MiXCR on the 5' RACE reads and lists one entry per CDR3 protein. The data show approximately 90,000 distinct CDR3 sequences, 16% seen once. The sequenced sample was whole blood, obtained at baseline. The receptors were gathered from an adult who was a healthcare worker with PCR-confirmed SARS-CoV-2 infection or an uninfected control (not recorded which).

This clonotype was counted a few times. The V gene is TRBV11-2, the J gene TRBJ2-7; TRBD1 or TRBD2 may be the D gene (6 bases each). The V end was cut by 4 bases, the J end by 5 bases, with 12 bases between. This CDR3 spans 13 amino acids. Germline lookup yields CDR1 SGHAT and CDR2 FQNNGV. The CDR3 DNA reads TGTGCCAGCAGCTGGGGGGCAGGGGACGAGCAGTACTTC. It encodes CASSWGAGDEQYF. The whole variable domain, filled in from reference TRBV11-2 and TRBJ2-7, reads EAGVAQSPRYKIIEKRQSVAFWCNPISGHATLYWYQQILGQGPKLLIQFQNNGVVDDSQLPKDRFSAERLKGVDSTLKIQPAKLEDSAVYLCASSWGAGDEQYFGPGTRLTVT.

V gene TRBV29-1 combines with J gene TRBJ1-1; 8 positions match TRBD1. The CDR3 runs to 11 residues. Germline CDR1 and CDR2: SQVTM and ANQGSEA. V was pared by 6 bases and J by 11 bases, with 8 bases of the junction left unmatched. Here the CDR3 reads CSVTGGREAFF. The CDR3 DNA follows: TGCAGCGTAACAGGGGGAAGGGAGGCTTTCTTT.

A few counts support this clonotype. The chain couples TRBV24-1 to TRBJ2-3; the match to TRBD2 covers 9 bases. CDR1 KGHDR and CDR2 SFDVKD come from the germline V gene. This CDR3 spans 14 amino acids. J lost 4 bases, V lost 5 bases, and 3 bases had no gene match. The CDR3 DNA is TGTGCCACCAGTGTAGCGGGGGTTCCAGATACGCAGTATTTT. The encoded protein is CATSVAGVPDTQYF.

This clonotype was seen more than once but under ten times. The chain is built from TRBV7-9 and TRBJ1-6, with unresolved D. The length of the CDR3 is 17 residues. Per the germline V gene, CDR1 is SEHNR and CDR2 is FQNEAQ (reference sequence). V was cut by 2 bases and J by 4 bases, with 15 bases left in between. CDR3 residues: CASSLTGLHAYNSPLHF. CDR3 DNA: TGTGCCAGCAGCTTAACTGGATTACACGCGTATAATTCACCCCTCCACTTT.

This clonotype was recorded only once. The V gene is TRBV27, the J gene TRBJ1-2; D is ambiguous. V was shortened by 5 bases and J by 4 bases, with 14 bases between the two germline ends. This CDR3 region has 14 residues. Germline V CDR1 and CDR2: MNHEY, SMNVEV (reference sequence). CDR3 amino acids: CASSTQDGVYGYTF. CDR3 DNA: TGTGCCAGCAGTACCCAGGACGGAGTCTATGGCTACACCTTC.

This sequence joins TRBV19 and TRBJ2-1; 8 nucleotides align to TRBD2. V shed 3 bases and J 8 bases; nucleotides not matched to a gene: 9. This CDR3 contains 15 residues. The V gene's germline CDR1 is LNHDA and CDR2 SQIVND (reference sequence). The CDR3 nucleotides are TGTGCCAGTAGTATGACGGGACTAGTAGGCCATGAGCAGTTCTTC. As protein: CASSMTGLVGHEQFF.

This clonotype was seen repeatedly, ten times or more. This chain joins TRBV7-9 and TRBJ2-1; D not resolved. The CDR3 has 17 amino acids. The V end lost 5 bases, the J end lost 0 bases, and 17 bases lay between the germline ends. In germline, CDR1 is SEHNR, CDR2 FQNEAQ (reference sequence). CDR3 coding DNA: TGTGCCAGCAGCCCCCCACCAAGGGATAGCTCCTACAATGAGCAGTTCTTC. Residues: CASSPPPRDSSYNEQFF.

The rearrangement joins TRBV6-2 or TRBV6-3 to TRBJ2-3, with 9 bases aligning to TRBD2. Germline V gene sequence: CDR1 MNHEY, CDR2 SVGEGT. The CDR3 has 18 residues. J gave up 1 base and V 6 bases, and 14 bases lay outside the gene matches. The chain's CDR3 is CASSYGWASGDGTDTQYF. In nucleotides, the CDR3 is TGTGCCAGCAGCTACGGATGGGCTAGCGGGGACGGCACAGATACGCAGTATTTT.

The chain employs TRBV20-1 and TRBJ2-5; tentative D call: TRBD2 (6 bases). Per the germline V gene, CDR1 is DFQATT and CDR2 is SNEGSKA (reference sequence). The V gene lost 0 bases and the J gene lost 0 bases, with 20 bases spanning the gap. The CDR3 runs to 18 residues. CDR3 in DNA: TGCAGTGCTAGAGACCCACACCCAAACCGGGACTACCAAGAGACCCAGTACTTC. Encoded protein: CSARDPHPNRDYQETQYF.

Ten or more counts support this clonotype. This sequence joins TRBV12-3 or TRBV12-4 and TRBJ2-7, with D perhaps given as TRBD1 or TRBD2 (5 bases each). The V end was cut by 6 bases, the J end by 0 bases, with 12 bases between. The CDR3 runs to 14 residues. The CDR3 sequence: CASSPGTVSYEQYF. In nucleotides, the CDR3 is TGTGCCAGCAGCCCCGGGACCGTCTCCTACGAGCAGTACTTC.

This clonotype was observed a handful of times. The CDR3 here is CASRPSGTGGTGELFF. DNA for the CDR3: TGTGCCAGCAGACCATCGGGGACAGGGGGTACCGGGGAGCTGTTTTTT. This sequence joins TRBV7-2 and TRBJ2-2; 11 bases are a match to TRBD1. This CDR3 contains 16 residues. Germline V CDR1 and CDR2: SGHTA, FQGNSA. Trimming cost V 6 bases and J 5 bases; bases outside gene matches: 8.

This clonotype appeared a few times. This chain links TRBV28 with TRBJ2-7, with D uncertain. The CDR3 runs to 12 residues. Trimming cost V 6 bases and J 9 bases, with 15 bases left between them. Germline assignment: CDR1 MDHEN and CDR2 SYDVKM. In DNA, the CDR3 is TGTGCCAGCAGCAGGCCCGAAGAAATGCAGTACTTC. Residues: CASSRPEEMQYF.

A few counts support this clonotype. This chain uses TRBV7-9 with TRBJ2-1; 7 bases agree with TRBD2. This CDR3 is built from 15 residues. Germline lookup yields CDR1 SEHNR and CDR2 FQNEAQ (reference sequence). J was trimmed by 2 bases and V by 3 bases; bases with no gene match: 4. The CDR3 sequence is CASSLLAAAYNEQFF. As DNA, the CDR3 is TGTGCCAGCAGCTTGCTAGCGGCTGCCTACAATGAGCAGTTCTTC.

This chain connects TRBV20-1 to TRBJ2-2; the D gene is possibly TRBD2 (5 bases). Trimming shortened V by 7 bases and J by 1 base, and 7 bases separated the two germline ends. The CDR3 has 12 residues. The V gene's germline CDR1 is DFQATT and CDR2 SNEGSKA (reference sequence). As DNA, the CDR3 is TGCAGTGGACTAAAGAACACCGGGGAGCTGTTTTTT. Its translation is CSGLKNTGELFF.

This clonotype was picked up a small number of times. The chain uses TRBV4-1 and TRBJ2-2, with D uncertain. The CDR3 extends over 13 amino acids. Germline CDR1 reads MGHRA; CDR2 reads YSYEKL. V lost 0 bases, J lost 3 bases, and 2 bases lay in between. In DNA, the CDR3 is TGCGCCAGCAGCCAAGAGCACACCGGGGAGCTGTTTTTT. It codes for CASSQEHTGELFF.

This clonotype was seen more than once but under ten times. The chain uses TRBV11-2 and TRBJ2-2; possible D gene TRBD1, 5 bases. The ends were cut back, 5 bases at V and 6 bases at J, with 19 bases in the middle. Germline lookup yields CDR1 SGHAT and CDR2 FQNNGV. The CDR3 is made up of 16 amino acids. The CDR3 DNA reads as TGTGCCAGCAGCCCTCAAGGGGCGGTCTTCGCCGGGGAGCTGTTTTTT. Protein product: CASSPQGAVFAGELFF.

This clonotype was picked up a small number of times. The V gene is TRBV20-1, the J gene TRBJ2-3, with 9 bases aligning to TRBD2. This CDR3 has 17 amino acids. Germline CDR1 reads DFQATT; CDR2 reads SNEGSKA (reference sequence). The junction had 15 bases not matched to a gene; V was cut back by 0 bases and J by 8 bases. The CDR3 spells CSARDAGGEFQSGTQYF. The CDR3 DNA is TGCAGTGCTAGAGATGCGGGGGGGGAATTTCAGTCGGGTACGCAGTATTTT.

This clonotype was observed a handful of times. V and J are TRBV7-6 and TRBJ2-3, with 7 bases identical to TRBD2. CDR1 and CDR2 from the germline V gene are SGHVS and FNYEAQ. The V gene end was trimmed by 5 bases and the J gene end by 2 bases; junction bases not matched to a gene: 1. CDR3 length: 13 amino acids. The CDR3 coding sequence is TGTGCCAGCAGCCGGGACTACACAGATACGCAGTATTTT. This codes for CASSRDYTDTQYF. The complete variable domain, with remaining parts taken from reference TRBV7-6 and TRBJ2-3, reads GAGVSQSPRYKVTKRGQDVALRCDPISGHVSLYWYRQALGQGPEFLTYFNYEAQQDKSGLPNDRFSAERPEGSISTLTIQRTEQRDSAMYRCASSRDYTDTQYFGPGTRLTVL.

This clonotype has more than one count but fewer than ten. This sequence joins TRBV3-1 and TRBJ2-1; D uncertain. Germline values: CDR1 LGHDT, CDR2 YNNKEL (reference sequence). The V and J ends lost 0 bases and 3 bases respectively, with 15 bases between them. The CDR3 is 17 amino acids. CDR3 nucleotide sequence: TGTGCCAGCAGCCAAGATTTTGACTTCGACAACTACAATGAGCAGTTCTTC. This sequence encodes CASSQDFDFDNYNEQFF.

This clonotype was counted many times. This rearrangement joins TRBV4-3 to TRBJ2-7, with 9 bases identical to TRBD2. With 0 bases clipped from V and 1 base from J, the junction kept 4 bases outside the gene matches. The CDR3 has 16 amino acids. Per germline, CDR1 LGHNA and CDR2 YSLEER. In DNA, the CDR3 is TGCGCCAGCAGCCAAGATCGGACTAGCGATTCCTACGAGCAGTACTTC. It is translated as CASSQDRTSDSYEQYF.